This TCR beta chain was recorded in a study of blood T cell repertoires in COVID-19. Clones were sequenced by immunoSEQ multiplex PCR, and TCRdb holds only the in-frame ones, with some missing. The data contain 60,000 to 65,000 clones, about nine tenths of them singletons. Trimming took off 3 bases at V and 0 bases at J, with 16 bases between the two ends. Germline CDR1 and CDR2: KGHDR and SFDVKD. CDR3 length equals 18 residues. The sequenced sample was peripheral blood. The chain has TRBV24-1 and TRBJ2-2; TRBD2 is a possible D gene (7 bases). The source of this sequence is a human donor with active COVID-19. The donor label of this sample is uncertain. CDR3 nucleotides: TGTGCCACCAGTGATGGGGGGGGGCTTCTCTCGAACACCGGGGAGCTGTTTTTT. Residues: CATSDGGGLLSNTGELFF.